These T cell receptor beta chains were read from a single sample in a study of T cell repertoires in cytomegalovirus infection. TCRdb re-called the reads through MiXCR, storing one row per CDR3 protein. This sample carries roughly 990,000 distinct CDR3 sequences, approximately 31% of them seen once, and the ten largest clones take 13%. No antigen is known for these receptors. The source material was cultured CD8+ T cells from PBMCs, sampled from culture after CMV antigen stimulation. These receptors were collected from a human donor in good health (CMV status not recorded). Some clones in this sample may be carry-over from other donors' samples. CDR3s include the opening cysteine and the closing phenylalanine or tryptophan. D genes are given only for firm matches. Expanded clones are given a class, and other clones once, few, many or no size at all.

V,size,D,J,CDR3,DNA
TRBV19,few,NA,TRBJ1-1,CASSIGTDIPEAFF,TGTGCCAGTAGTATTGGGACGGACATACCTGAAGCTTTCTTT
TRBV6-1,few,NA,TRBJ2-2,CASTHLAGASLTGELFF,TGTGCCAGCACCCACCTGGCAGGGGCCTCTCTCACCGGGGAGCTGTTTTTT
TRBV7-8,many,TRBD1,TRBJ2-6,CASSLALPGQALSGANVLTF,TGTGCCAGCAGCTTAGCCTTACCGGGACAGGCGCTCTCTGGGGCCAACGTCCTGACTTTC
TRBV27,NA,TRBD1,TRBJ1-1,CASSYRGGITEAFF,TGTGCCAGCAGTTACAGGGGGGGGATCACTGAAGCTTTCTTT
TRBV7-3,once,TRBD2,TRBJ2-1,CASGGASGANEQFF,TGTGCCAGCGGGGGGGCTAGCGGGGCCAATGAGCAGTTCTTC
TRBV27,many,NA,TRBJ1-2,CASSSSGRYGYTF,TGTGCCAGCAGTTCCAGCGGAAGATATGGCTACACCTTC
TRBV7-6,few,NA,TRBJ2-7,CASSLRDGLYEQYF,TGTGCCAGCAGCTTACGAGATGGGCTCTACGAGCAGTACTTC
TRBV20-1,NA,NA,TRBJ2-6,CSARDLRKSGANVLTF,TGCAGTGCTAGAGACCTAAGGAAGTCTGGGGCCAACGTCCTGACTTTC
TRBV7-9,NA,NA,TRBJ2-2,CASSSSPRGGSNTGELFF,TGTGCCAGCAGCTCTTCCCCCCGCGGGGGCTCGAACACCGGGGAGCTGTTTTTT
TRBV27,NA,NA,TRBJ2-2,CASKLTPGRGNTGELFF,TGTGCCAGCAAATTAACTCCGGGGCGGGGGAACACCGGGGAGCTGTTTTTT
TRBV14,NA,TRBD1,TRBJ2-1,CASSPQFRQGRYNEQFF,TGTGCCAGCAGCCCGCAATTTAGACAGGGCCGATACAATGAGCAGTTCTTC
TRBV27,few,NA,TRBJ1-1,CASGSGLFEAFF,TGTGCCAGCGGGTCAGGGTTGTTCGAAGCTTTCTTT
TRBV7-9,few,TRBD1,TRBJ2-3,CASTLGTGNTDTQYF,TGTGCCAGCACCCTTGGGACAGGGAACACAGATACGCAGTATTTT
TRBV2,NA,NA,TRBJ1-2,CASRLTVTTNYGYTF,TGTGCCAGCAGACTGACAGTTACAACTAACTATGGCTACACCTTC
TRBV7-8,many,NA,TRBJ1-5,CASSSPGRGGWSNQPQHF,TGTGCCAGCAGCTCCCCCGGGCGTGGGGGCTGGAGCAATCAGCCCCAGCATTTT
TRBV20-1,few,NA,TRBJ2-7,CSARGVDTSNGHEQYF,TGCAGTGCTAGAGGAGTGGACACTTCTAACGGCCACGAGCAGTACTTC
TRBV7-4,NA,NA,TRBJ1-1,CASSLASRNNEAFF,TGTGCCAGCAGCCTTGCGTCCAGGAACAATGAAGCTTTCTTT
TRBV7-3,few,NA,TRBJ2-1,CASSYLSGGGLNEQFF,TGTGCCAGCAGCTACCTAAGCGGAGGGGGCCTCAATGAGCAGTTCTTC
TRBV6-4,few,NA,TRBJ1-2,CASSDSICGGYTF,TGTGCCAGCAGTGACTCGATTTGTGGAGGCTACACCTTC
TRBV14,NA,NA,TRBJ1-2,CASSHGGLYGYTF,TGTGCCAGCAGCCACGGGGGCCTCTATGGCTACACCTTC
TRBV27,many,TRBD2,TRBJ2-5,CASSLRSSGRETQYF,TGTGCCAGCAGTTTGAGGTCTAGCGGGAGAGAGACCCAGTACTTC
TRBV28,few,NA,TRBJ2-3,CASSWGGTTTDTQYF,TGTGCCAGCAGTTGGGGGGGGACAACAACAGATACGCAGTATTTT
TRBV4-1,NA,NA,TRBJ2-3,CASSQDRSRGTDTQYF,TGCGCCAGCAGCCAAGATCGAAGCAGGGGTACAGATACGCAGTATTTT
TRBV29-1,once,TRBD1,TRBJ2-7,CSVDLGDRVSEQYF,TGCAGCGTTGATTTAGGGGACAGGGTCTCCGAGCAGTACTTC
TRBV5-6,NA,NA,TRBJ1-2,CASSSDGFSGYGYTF,TGTGCCAGCAGCTCGGACGGTTTTAGCGGCTATGGCTACACCTTC
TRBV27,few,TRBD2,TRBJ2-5,CASSFLSGGGETQYF,TGTGCCAGCAGTTTTTTGAGCGGGGGTGGAGAGACCCAGTACTTC
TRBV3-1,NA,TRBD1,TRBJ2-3,CASSPRQGLTRDTQYF,TGTGCCAGCAGCCCCCGACAGGGTCTAACTAGGGATACGCAGTATTTT
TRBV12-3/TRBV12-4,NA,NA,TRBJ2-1,CASSLGPPDRAVGVSYNEQFF,TGTGCCAGCAGTTTGGGCCCCCCGGACCGGGCGGTTGGAGTATCATACAATGAGCAGTTCTTC
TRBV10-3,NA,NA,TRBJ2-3,CAISEDAGRTDTQYF,TGTGCCATCAGTGAGGATGCGGGGAGGACAGATACGCAGTATTTT
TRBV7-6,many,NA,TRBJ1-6,CASSLMAGVNSPLHF,TGTGCCAGCAGCTTAATGGCAGGGGTGAATTCACCCCTCCACTTT
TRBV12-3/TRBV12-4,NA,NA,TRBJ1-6,CASSLGPGAASPLHF,TGTGCCAGCAGTTTAGGTCCGGGGGCAGCTTCACCCCTCCACTTT
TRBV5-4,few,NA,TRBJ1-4,CASSLAIGGGNEKLFF,TGTGCCAGCAGCTTGGCGATAGGAGGAGGTAATGAAAAACTGTTTTTT
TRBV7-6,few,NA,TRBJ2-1,CASSPTRGWNEQFF,TGTGCCAGCAGCCCTACGCGGGGATGGAATGAGCAGTTCTTC
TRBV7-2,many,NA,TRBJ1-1,CASSLWDTLNTEAFF,TGTGCCAGCAGCTTATGGGACACCCTGAACACTGAAGCTTTCTTT
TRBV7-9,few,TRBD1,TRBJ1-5,CASSLVEGARGQPQHF,TGTGCCAGCAGCTTAGTTGAGGGGGCGCGGGGTCAGCCCCAGCATTTT
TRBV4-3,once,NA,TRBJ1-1,CASSQEVTVNTEAFF,TGCGCCAGCAGCCAAGAGGTTACGGTGAACACTGAAGCTTTCTTT
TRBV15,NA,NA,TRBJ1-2,CATSRTSGAAINYGYTF,TGTGCCACCAGCAGGACCTCTGGGGCCGCGATTAACTATGGCTACACCTTC
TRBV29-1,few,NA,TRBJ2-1,CSVVWSYNEQFF,TGCAGCGTTGTGTGGTCCTACAATGAGCAGTTCTTC
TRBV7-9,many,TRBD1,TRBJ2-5,CASSRGQAQETQYF,TGTGCCAGCAGCCGGGGACAGGCCCAAGAGACCCAGTACTTC
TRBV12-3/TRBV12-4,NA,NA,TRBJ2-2,CASSLRGPGPTITGELFF,TGTGCCAGCAGTTTACGGGGACCCGGGCCTACGATAACCGGGGAGCTGTTTTTT
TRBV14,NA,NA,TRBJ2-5,CASSQWRKETQYF,TGTGCCAGCAGCCAATGGAGAAAAGAGACCCAGTACTTC
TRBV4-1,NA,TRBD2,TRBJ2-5,CASSQDQAGKTQYF,TGCGCCAGCAGCCAAGATCAAGCGGGAAAGACCCAGTACTTC
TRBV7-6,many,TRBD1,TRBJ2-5,CASSSRTGGKETQYF,TGTGCCAGCAGCTCCCGGACAGGGGGCAAGGAGACCCAGTACTTC
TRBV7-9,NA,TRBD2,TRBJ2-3,CASSLLGGEIDTQYF,TGTGCCAGCAGCTTACTCGGGGGGGAAATAGATACGCAGTATTTT
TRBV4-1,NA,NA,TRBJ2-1,CASSARHLRENYNEQFF,TGCGCCAGCAGCGCCCGGCATCTACGGGAGAACTACAATGAGCAGTTCTTC
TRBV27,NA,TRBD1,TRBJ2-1,CASSLNNRGYDEQFF,TGTGCCAGCAGTTTAAATAACAGGGGTTACGATGAGCAGTTCTTC
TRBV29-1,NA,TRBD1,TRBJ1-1,CSIEGTGPNVRVSEAFF,TGCAGCATTGAGGGGACAGGGCCAAATGTAAGAGTGTCTGAAGCTTTCTTT
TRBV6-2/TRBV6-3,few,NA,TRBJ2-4,CASSEPLGGLAKNIQYF,TGTGCCAGCAGTGAGCCTTTGGGGGGCCTAGCCAAAAACATTCAGTACTTC